Sequencing of this TCR beta chain was carried out in a study of Ad26.COV2.S vaccination and SARS-CoV-2 variants. Study context: As a participant in COV1001, the donor was in the Ad26.COV2.S trial arm.

CDR1 and CDR2 from the germline V gene are SGDLS and YYNGEE. J was trimmed by 10 bases and V by 4 bases; bases with no gene match: 13. The CDR3 runs 15 residues. Treatment noted: around 19 received Ad26.COV2.S at low or high dose, single or two shots; roughly five received placebo; per-sample allocation not given. The study sampled participants on day 63 after the first vaccine or placebo injection. The study's findings and limits: It was vaccine recipients, not placebo recipients, who had the higher spike-specific TCR breadth.

As concerns this clone: The antigen is undetermined.

Data came from immunoSEQ multiplex PCR; TCRdb stores just in-frame clones and leaves some out. The table includes over 200,000 clones, around 89% detected once. Sequences were derived from peripheral blood, sampled in a trial of Ad26.COV2.S vaccine versus placebo. This clonotype was obtained from a person aged 18-65 years who received the Ad26.COV2.S COVID-19 vaccine or a placebo. This chain uses TRBV9 with TRBJ2-1; TRBD2 aligns across 8 bases. In nucleotides, the CDR3 is TGTGCCAGCAGCCTTCTTTCGGGGGGGCATCGGGAGCAGTTCTTC. As protein: CASSLLSGGHREQFF.